The sequence of this TCR beta chain was determined in a study of blood T cell repertoires in COVID-19. Study information: The United States, Italy and Spain were the sources of the acute and convalescent COVID-19 samples. The analysed material was cDNA or gDNA that came from T cells, B-cell-depleted T cells, or PBMCs.

The germline gives CDR1 MNHEY, CDR2 SVGAGI. The CDR3 is 13 residues long. V lost 0 bases, J lost 9 bases, and 9 bases lay in between. Authors' methods: For nucleated cells, counts were estimated from reference gene primer amplification. The protocol was immunoSEQ multiplex PCR, while the TCRdb copy is restricted to in-frame clones and leaves out a portion. D and trimming were read from the DNA, whereas the V and J calls and clone size are those reported in that table. The profile shows around 110,000 clones, around nine tenths of them singletons. This chain joins TRBV6-5 and TRBJ2-1; tentatively, D is TRBD1 (5 bases). This clonotype was obtained from a woman younger than 45 with acute or convalescent COVID-19. Specimen: peripheral blood. CDR3 region: CASSYSRGREQFF. Here the CDR3 DNA reads TGTGCCAGCAGTTACTCAAGGGGCCGTGAGCAGTTCTTC.